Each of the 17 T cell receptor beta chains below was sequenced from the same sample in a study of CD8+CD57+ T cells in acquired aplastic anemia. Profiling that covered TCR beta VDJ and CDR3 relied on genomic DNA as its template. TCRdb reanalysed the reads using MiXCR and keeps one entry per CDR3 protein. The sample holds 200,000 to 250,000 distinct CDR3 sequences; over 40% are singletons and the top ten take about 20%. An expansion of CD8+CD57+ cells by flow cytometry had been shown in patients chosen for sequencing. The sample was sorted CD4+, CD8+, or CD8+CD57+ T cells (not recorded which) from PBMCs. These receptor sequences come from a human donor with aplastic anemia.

The CDR3 nucleotides read TGTGCCAGCAGTGATCAGGGGGAAGCCTACAATCAGCCCCAGCATTTT. The encoded protein is CASSDQGEAYNQPQHF. The chain joins TRBV6-1 to TRBJ1-5; 7 bases fit TRBD1. CDR3 size: 16 residues. Germline assignment: CDR1 MNHNS and CDR2 SASEGT. The V segment lost 3 bases and the J segment 3 bases; nucleotides outside the gene matches: 8.

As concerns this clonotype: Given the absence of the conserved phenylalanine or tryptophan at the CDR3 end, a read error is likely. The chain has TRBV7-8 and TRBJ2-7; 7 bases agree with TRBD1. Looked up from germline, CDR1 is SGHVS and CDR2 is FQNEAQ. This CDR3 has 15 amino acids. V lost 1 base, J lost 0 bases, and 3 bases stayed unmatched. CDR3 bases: TGTGCCAGCAGCTTAGAGAGACAGGGCTCCTACGAGCAGTACCTC. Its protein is CASSLERQGSYEQYL.

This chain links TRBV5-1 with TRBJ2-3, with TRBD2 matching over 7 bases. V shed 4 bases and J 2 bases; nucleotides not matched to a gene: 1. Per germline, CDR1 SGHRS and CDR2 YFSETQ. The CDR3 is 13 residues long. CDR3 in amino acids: CASSGGDTDTQYF. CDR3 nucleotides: TGCGCCAGCAGCGGGGGGGACACAGATACGCAGTATTTT.

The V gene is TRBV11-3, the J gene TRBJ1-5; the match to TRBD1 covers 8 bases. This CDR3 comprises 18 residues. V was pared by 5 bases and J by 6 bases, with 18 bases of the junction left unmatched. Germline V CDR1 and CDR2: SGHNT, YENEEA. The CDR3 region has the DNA TGTGCCAGCAGCCCGGACGGGTTACGGACAGGGAGGAGTCAGCCCCAGCATTTT. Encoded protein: CASSPDGLRTGRSQPQHF.

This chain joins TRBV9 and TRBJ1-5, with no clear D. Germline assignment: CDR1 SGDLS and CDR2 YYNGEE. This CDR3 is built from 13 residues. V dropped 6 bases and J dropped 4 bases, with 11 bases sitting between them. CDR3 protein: CASNKGRNQPQHF. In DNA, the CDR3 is TGTGCCAGCAACAAAGGGAGGAATCAGCCCCAGCATTTT.

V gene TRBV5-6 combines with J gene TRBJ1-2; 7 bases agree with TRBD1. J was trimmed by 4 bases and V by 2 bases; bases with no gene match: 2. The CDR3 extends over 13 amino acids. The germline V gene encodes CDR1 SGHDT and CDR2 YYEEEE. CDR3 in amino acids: CASSFRDSYGYTF. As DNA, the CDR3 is TGTGCCAGCAGCTTCCGGGACAGCTATGGCTACACCTTC.

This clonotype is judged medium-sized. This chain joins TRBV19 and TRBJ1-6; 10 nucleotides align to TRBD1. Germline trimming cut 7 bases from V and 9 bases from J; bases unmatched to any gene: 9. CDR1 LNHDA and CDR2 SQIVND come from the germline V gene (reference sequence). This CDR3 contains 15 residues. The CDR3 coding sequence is TGTGCCAGTAAGGTTGCGACAGGGGGCCGTTCACCCCTCCACTTT. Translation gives CASKVATGGRSPLHF.

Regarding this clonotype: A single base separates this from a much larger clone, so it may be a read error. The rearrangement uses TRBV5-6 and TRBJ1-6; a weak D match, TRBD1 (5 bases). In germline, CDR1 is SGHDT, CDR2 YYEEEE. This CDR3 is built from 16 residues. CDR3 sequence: CANSLGEGGYNSPLHF. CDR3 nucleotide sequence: TGTGCCAACAGCTTGGGGGAGGGCGGCTATAATTCACCCCTCCACTTT.

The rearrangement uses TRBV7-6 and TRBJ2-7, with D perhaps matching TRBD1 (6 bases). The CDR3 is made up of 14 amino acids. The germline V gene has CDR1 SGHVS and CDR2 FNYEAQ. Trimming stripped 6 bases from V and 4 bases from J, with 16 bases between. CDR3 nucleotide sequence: TGTGCCAGCAGAGATCCGGGACAACCGTACGAGCAGTACTTC. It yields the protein CASRDPGQPYEQYF. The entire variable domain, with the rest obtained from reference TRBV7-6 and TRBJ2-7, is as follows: GAGVSQSPRYKVTKRGQDVALRCDPISGHVSLYWYRQALGQGPEFLTYFNYEAQQDKSGLPNDRFSAERPEGSISTLTIQRTEQRDSAMYRCASRDPGQPYEQYFGPGTRLTVT.

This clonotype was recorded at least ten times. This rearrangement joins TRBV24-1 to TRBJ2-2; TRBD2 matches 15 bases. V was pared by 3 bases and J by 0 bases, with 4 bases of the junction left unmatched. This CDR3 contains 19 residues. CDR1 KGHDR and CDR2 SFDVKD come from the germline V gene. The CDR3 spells CATSDQGLAGGANTGELFF. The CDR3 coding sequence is TGTGCCACCAGTGATCAGGGACTAGCGGGGGGCGCGAACACCGGGGAGCTGTTTTTT.

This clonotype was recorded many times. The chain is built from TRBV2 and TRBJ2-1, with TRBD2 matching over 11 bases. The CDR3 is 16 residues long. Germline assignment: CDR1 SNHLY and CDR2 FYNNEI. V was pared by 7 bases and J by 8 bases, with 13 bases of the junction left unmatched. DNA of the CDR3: TGTGCCAGCACTGAGGATAGCGGGGGGGCTCAGTATGAGCAGTTCTTC. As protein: CASTEDSGGAQYEQFF.

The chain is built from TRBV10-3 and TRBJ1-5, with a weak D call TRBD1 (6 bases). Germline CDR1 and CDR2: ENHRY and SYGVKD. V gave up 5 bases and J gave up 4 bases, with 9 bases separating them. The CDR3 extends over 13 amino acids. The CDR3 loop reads CAISLDRNQPQHF. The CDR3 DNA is TGTGCCATCAGTCTAGACAGGAATCAGCCCCAGCATTTT.

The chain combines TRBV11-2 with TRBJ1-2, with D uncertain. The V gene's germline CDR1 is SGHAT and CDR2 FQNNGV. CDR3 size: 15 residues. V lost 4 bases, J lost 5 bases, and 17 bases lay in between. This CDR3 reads CASSSSGGQGYGYTF. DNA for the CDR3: TGTGCCAGCAGCTCCTCGGGAGGGCAAGGGTATGGCTACACCTTC.

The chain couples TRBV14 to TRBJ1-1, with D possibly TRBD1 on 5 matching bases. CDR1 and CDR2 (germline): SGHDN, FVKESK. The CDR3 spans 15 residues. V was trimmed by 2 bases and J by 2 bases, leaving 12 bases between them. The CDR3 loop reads CASSQTVGGNTEAFF. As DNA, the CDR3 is TGTGCCAGCAGCCAAACTGTTGGGGGTAACACTGAAGCTTTCTTT.

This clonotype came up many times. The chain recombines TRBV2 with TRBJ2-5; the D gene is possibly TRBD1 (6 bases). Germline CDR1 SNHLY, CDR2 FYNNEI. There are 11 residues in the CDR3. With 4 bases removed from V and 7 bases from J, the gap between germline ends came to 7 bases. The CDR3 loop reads CASSGGLTQYF. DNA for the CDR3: TGTGCCAGCAGTGGGGGGCTGACCCAGTACTTC.

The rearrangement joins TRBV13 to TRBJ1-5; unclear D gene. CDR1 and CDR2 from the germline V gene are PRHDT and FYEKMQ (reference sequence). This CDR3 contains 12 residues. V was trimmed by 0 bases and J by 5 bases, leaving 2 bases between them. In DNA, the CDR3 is TGTGCCAGCAGCTTAGGACATCAGCCCCAGCATTTT. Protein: CASSLGHQPQHF.

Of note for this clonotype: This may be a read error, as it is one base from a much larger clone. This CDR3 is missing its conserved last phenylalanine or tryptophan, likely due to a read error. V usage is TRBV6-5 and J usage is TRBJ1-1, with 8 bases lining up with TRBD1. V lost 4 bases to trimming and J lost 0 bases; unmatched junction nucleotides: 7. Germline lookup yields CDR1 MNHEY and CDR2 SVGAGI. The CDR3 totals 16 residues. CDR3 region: CASSLGQGALNTEAFL. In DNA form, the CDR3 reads TGTGCCAGCAGTTTAGGACAGGGCGCCCTGAACACTGAAGCTTTCCTT.